This T cell receptor beta chain was sequenced in a study of cytomegalovirus exposure and HLA in healthy donors. In germline, CDR1 is SGHTS, CDR2 YDEGEE. V lost 3 bases to trimming and J lost 9 bases, with 4 bases between them. The CDR3 has 11 residues. Researchers ran the PCR with 60 Vbeta and 13 Jbeta primers. Some clones are missing from TCRdb's copy, which holds only in-frame ones; the method was immunoSEQ multiplex PCR. The table has 150,000 to 200,000 clones, 75% to 80% seen once; the top ten hold about 0.93%. This clone occurred a few times. The chain combines TRBV5-8 with TRBJ1-6, with unresolved D. Sequencing was done on a sample of PBMCs. This clonotype originated in a woman between 45 and 60 years old in good health and CMV-seropositive. CDR3 region: CASSSFSPLHF. The CDR3 DNA reads as TGTGCCAGCAGCTCATTTTCACCCCTCCACTTT.